This T cell receptor (beta chain) was captured by sequencing in a study of OX40 agonist ivuxolimab in advanced cancers. Background on the study: Intravenous ivuxolimab at 0.01 to 10 mg/kg was given to patients every 2 weeks. Patients receiving dose escalation had hepatocellular carcinoma, melanoma, renal cell or head and neck cancer. Study-wide findings and caveats: The expanded peripheral T cells' antigen specificity was not determined. Expanded clones belonging to CD8+ T cells outnumbered, on average, those of CD4+.

Data came from immunoSEQ multiplex PCR; TCRdb stores just in-frame clones and leaves some out. The table shows about 33,000 clones, with approximately 84% occurring only once. Worth noting for this clone: Its matching antigen is unknown.

V lost 7 bases, J lost 5 bases, and 15 bases lay in between. Germline values: CDR1 SEHNR, CDR2 FQNEAQ (reference sequence). This CDR3 is built from 13 residues. This sequence joins TRBV7-9 and TRBJ2-7; no reliable D call. The clonotype originates from an adult with an advanced solid tumor such as melanoma, head and neck, liver or kidney cancer. Sequencing used CD4+ or CD8+ T cells sorted from blood, obtained in a trial of the OX40 agonist ivuxolimab. Here the CDR3 DNA reads TGTGCCAGCATCTCTTTCGAGCTTAACGAGCAGTACTTC. This encodes CASISFELNEQYF. The full variable domain, in which reference TRBV7-9 and TRBJ2-7 provide the parts outside the CDR3, is DTGVSQNPRHKITKRGQNVTFRCDPISEHNRLYWYRQTLGQGPEFLTYFQNEAQLEKSRLLSDRFSAERPKGSFSTLEIQRTEQGDSAMYLCASISFELNEQYFGPGTRLTVT.